This entry lists 27 T cell receptor beta chains sequenced from one sample in a study of PD-L1 blockade in urothelial cancer. Profiling relied on immunoSEQ multiplex PCR, and the TCRdb table lists in-frame clones only, not all of them. The data contain 25,000 to 35,000 clones, about 90% of them singletons. The sample consisted of PBMCs, taken around atezolizumab (anti-PD-L1) treatment. Receptor source: a man in his fifties or sixties with urothelial cancer.

The rearrangement uses TRBV12-5 and TRBJ2-1; TRBD2 aligns across 11 bases. V trimming: 6 bases; J trimming: 4 bases; junction bases outside the gene matches: 2. Germline values: CDR1 LGHNT, CDR2 FRNRAP. CDR3 length: 14 amino acids. CDR3 region: CASGTSGSYNEQFF. CDR3 nucleotides: TGTGCTAGTGGAACTAGCGGGAGTTACAATGAGCAGTTCTTC.

The gene calls are TRBV5-6 and TRBJ2-7; a possible D gene is TRBD1 (5 bases). CDR3 length: 12 amino acids. Germline values: CDR1 SGHDT, CDR2 YYEEEE. The V end was cut by 2 bases, the J end by 4 bases, with 7 bases between. CDR3 protein: CASSFRQYEQYF. The CDR3 nucleotides read TGTGCCAGCAGCTTTAGACAGTACGAGCAGTACTTC.

The chain links TRBV14 to TRBJ1-4; D remains unclear. CDR3 length: 13 amino acids. V shed 0 bases and J shed 7 bases, with 6 bases lying between them. CDR1 is SGHDN, CDR2 FVKESK, per germline. The CDR3 nucleotides are TGTGCCAGCAGCCAAGAACTAAGTGAAAAACTGTTTTTT. Translated: CASSQELSEKLFF.

The CDR3 DNA sequence: TGCAGCGTTGATCGGGGGGTTTGGAATGAGCAGTTCTTC. Its translation is CSVDRGVWNEQFF. J is TRBJ2-1 and V is TRBV29-1, with 7 bases that match TRBD2. The CDR3 contains 13 residues. Losses at the gene ends were 3 bases for V and 7 bases for J; bases not matched to a gene: 6. Germline values: CDR1 SQVTM, CDR2 ANQGSEA.

V and J are TRBV30 and TRBJ2-1; TRBD1 is a possible D gene (5 bases). Germline V gene lookup returns CDR1 GTSNPN and CDR2 SVGIG (reference sequence). V lost 5 bases, J lost 4 bases, and 15 bases lay in between. The CDR3 loop spans 14 amino acids. The DNA for the CDR3 is TGTGCCTGGTGGACACTTTCCCCGTACAATGAGCAGTTCTTC. Translating it yields CAWWTLSPYNEQFF. Full variable domain (rest looked up from reference TRBV30 and TRBJ2-1): SQTIHQWPATLVQPVGSPLSLECTVEGTSNPNLYWYRQAAGRGLQLLFYSVGIGQISSEVPQNLSASRPQDRQFILSSKKLLLSDSGFYLCAWWTLSPYNEQFFGPGTRLTVL.

As DNA, the CDR3 is TGTGCCAGCAGTCGGGGGATCGGGGAGACCCAGTACTTC. This gives the protein CASSRGIGETQYF. The rearrangement links TRBV6-4 to TRBJ2-5; D may be TRBD2 (6 bases). This CDR3 is 13 amino acids long. CDR1 is MRHNA, CDR2 SNTAGT, per germline. Between the trimmed V and J ends, which lost 5 bases and 5 bases, there was a span of 12 bases.

The rearrangement joins TRBV7-2 to TRBJ2-7; maybe TRBD1 (6 bases). The CDR3 consists of 14 residues. Trimming cost V 5 bases and J 4 bases, with 15 bases left between them. Germline lookup yields CDR1 SGHTA and CDR2 FQGNSA. The CDR3, as DNA: TGTGCCAGCAGCCCCAGGACAGCCCGATACGAGCAGTACTTC. Translated, it gives CASSPRTARYEQYF.

This chain connects TRBV2 to TRBJ2-3; weak D call: TRBD1 (6 bases). This CDR3 has 13 residues. CDR1 and CDR2 from the germline V gene are SNHLY and FYNNEI. Trimming took 10 bases from V and 2 from J, leaving 13 bases between them. The CDR3 DNA reads as TGTGCCAACAGGGCCTTCTCCACAGATACGCAGTATTTT. This codes for CANRAFSTDTQYF.

V and J are TRBV4-2 and TRBJ1-2, with TRBD1 identical over 10 bases. The CDR3 length is 17 residues. V lost 2 bases and J lost 2; bases outside the gene matches: 8. The germline gives CDR1 LGHNA, CDR2 YNFKEQ. The CDR3 loop reads CASSQPGQGTLNYGYTF. The CDR3 DNA reads as TGTGCCAGCAGCCAACCGGGACAGGGGACCCTAAACTATGGCTACACCTTC.

This clone was recorded a few times. The V and J genes are TRBV12-5 and TRBJ2-5; 7 nucleotides align to TRBD1. The CDR3 consists of 14 residues. The germline gives CDR1 LGHNT, CDR2 FRNRAP. With 4 bases clipped from V and 5 bases from J, the junction kept 7 bases outside the gene matches. The CDR3 here is CASGSSDRSETQYF. The CDR3 DNA is TGTGCTAGTGGTTCCTCGGACAGGTCCGAGACCCAGTACTTC.

This chain uses TRBV7-6 with TRBJ2-1, with 8 nucleotides matching TRBD2. This CDR3 region has 16 residues. Germline CDR1 reads SGHVS; CDR2 reads FNYEAQ. V lost 1 base to trimming and J lost 0 bases; unmatched junction nucleotides: 2. The CDR3 region is CASSLGGTSSYNEQFF. The CDR3 nucleotides are TGTGCCAGCAGCTTAGGCGGGACTAGCTCCTACAATGAGCAGTTCTTC.

The rearrangement links TRBV5-6 to TRBJ1-3; TRBD1 agrees at 7 bases. The CDR3 covers 16 residues. Looked up from germline, CDR1 is SGHDT and CDR2 is YYEEEE. V dropped 4 bases and J dropped 0; count of bases not matched to a gene: 7. The CDR3 is CASSLGQPSSGNTIYF. CDR3 nucleotide sequence: TGTGCCAGCAGCCTGGGACAGCCCAGCTCTGGAAACACCATATATTTT.

The CDR3 loop reads CASSRRGGETQYF. For the CDR3, the DNA is TGTGCCAGCAGCCGAAGGGGGGGGGAGACCCAGTACTTC. The rearrangement joins TRBV6-1 to TRBJ2-5; TRBD2 is a possible D gene (7 bases). The germline CDR1 and CDR2 sequences are MNHNS and SASEGT. Deletions cut 6 bases from V and 5 bases from J, with 13 bases between. This CDR3 is built from 13 residues.

The V gene is TRBV21-1, the J gene TRBJ2-5; TRBD2 is the table's D call and was not checked against the DNA. TRBV21-1 is labeled a pseudogene. The CDR3 contains 15 residues. This CDR3 reads CASSKRREGRETQYF. The DNA of the CDR3 is TGTGCCAGCAGCAAACGGCGGGAGGGCCGCGAGACCCAGTACTTC.

The gene calls are TRBV7-3 and TRBJ2-3; 8 bases line up with TRBD2. This CDR3 spans 15 amino acids. The germline CDR1 and CDR2 sequences are SGHTA and FQGTGA. The junction had 7 bases not matched to a gene; V was cut back by 5 bases and J by 3 bases. The CDR3 loop is CASSPGGPGTDTQYF. The CDR3, as DNA: TGTGCCAGCAGCCCGGGGGGGCCGGGGACAGATACGCAGTATTTT.

The rearrangement joins TRBV5-8 to TRBJ1-5, with 7 bases that match TRBD1. With 0 bases clipped from V and 0 bases from J, the junction kept 6 bases outside the gene matches. The CDR3 length is 17 residues. CDR1 and CDR2 from the germline V gene are SGHTS and YDEGEE. The CDR3 is CASSLGRGKHSNQPQHF. The CDR3 DNA reads TGTGCCAGCAGCTTGGGCAGGGGGAAGCATAGCAATCAGCCCCAGCATTTT.

The V call is TRBV11-2, the J call TRBJ2-5; D possibly corresponds to TRBD2 (6 bases). The CDR3 totals 17 residues. Germline CDR1 is SGHAT and CDR2 is FQNNGV. Trimming removed 0 bases from V and 2 bases from J, with 16 bases in between. The CDR3 loop reads CASSLDLWARGQETQYF. CDR3 nucleotide sequence: TGTGCCAGCAGCTTAGATCTTTGGGCGCGGGGTCAAGAGACCCAGTACTTC. Using reference TRBV11-2 and TRBJ2-5 for the parts outside the CDR3, the full variable domain is EAGVAQSPRYKIIEKRQSVAFWCNPISGHATLYWYQQILGQGPKLLIQFQNNGVVDDSQLPKDRFSAERLKGVDSTLKIQPAKLEDSAVYLCASSLDLWARGQETQYFGPGTRLLVL.

The genes are TRBV7-6 and TRBJ2-5; 7 bases align to TRBD2. Germline-derived CDR1 and CDR2 are SGHVS and FNYEAQ. V was clipped by 1 base and J by 2 bases; unmatched bases: 4. This CDR3 spans 15 amino acids. CDR3 in amino acids: CASSLDQGLQETQYF. CDR3 DNA: TGTGCCAGCAGCTTAGATCAGGGACTACAAGAGACCCAGTACTTC. The whole variable domain, remainder taken from reference TRBV7-6 and TRBJ2-5, is GAGVSQSPRYKVTKRGQDVALRCDPISGHVSLYWYRQALGQGPEFLTYFNYEAQQDKSGLPNDRFSAERPEGSISTLTIQRTEQRDSAMYRCASSLDQGLQETQYFGPGTRLLVL.

The gene calls are TRBV11-2 and TRBJ2-1, with TRBD2 as a possible D gene (6 bases). Trimming took 0 bases from V and 0 from J, leaving 15 bases between them. This CDR3 region has 18 residues. Germline assignment: CDR1 SGHAT and CDR2 FQNNGV. CDR3 residues: CASSLDGLRGGSYNEQFF. The CDR3 DNA sequence: TGTGCCAGCAGCTTAGATGGCCTGAGGGGAGGCTCCTACAATGAGCAGTTCTTC.

This clone was detected once. The chain links TRBV5-1 to TRBJ2-5; possibly TRBD1 for D (5 bases). The length of the CDR3 is 13 residues. The V end lost 0 bases, the J end lost 2 bases, and 5 bases lay between the germline ends. Germline CDR1 SGHRS, CDR2 YFSETQ. The DNA of the CDR3 is TGCGCCAGCAGCTTGGGACAGCAAGAGACCCAGTACTTC. This codes for CASSLGQQETQYF.

In this sample, this clone turned up a few times. V is TRBV10-3 and J is TRBJ1-2, with 9 bases fitting TRBD1. Trimming removed 6 bases from V and 7 bases from J; junction bases left unmatched: 9. Germline V gives CDR1 ENHRY, CDR2 SYGVKD. The length of the CDR3 is 14 residues. In DNA form, the CDR3 reads TGTGCCATCAGCCCCGGGGGGACAGGGTCTGGCTACACCTTC. Its translation is CAISPGGTGSGYTF.

The V gene is TRBV19, the J gene TRBJ1-1; D uncertain. The CDR3 spans 14 residues. CDR1 is LNHDA, CDR2 SQIVND, per germline (reference sequence). V lost 3 bases and J 4 bases, leaving 12 bases between the germline ends. The CDR3 protein is CASSILGRGTEAFF. The CDR3 DNA follows: TGTGCCAGTAGTATTTTGGGCCGGGGCACTGAAGCTTTCTTT.

In this sample, this clone turned up once. Other nucleotide sequences from this sample produce the same CDR3. The V gene is TRBV6-1, the J gene TRBJ2-5; 12 positions match TRBD2. The CDR3 loop spans 15 amino acids. Trimming cost V 2 bases and J 2 bases; bases outside gene matches: 0. The germline gives CDR1 MNHNS, CDR2 SASEGT. Here the CDR3 reads CASSELAGGQETQYF. CDR3 sequence (DNA): TGTGCCAGCAGTGAACTAGCGGGAGGGCAAGAGACCCAGTACTTC.

This rearrangement joins TRBV4-3 to TRBJ2-3; 10 bases line up with TRBD2. The CDR3 spans 18 residues. V was pared by 3 bases and J by 2 bases, with 11 bases of the junction left unmatched. Germline V lookup: CDR1 LGHNA, CDR2 YSLEER. Written as DNA, the CDR3 is TGCGCCAGCAGCCAGGGGGGGGGACTAGCGATTTTCACAGATACGCAGTATTTT. It specifies CASSQGGGLAIFTDTQYF.

The chain recombines TRBV7-7 with TRBJ2-5; no clear D. Trimming pared 4 bases from V and 5 bases from J, leaving 14 bases between. The CDR3 consists of 14 residues. Germline values: CDR1 SSHAT, CDR2 FNYEAQ (reference sequence). The CDR3, as DNA: TGTGCCAGCAGCTCCTCCCAACGGCGGGAGACCCAGTACTTC. It codes for CASSSSQRRETQYF.

This clone occurred a few times. The chain is built from TRBV5-6 and TRBJ2-7, with D perhaps matching TRBD2 (6 bases). Deletions cut 1 base from V and 2 bases from J, with 13 bases between. Germline V gene data show CDR1 as SGHDT and CDR2 as YYEEEE. The CDR3 has 15 amino acids. The CDR3 loop reads CASSLWAGRPYEQYF. The CDR3 DNA is TGTGCCAGCAGCTTGTGGGCGGGGAGGCCCTACGAGCAGTACTTC.

The chain joins TRBV10-1 to TRBJ2-1, with 8 bases matching TRBD2. CDR3 size: 13 residues. V was clipped by 4 bases and J by 5 bases; unmatched bases: 1. Germline CDR1 is WNHNN and CDR2 is SYGVQD (reference sequence). The DNA of the CDR3 is TGCGCCAGCAGTGTAGCGGGGAACAATGAGCAGTTCTTC. This translates into CASSVAGNNEQFF.